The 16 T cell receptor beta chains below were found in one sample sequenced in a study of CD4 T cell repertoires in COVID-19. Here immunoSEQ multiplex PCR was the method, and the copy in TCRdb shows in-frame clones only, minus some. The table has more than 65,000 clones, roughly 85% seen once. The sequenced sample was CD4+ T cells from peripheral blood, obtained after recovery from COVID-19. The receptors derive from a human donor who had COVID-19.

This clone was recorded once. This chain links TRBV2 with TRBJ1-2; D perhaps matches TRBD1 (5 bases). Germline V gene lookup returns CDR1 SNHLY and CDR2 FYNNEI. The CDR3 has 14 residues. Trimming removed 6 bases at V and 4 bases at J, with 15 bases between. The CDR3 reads CASRPGPNFYGYTF. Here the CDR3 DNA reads TGTGCCAGCAGACCGGGACCCAACTTCTATGGCTACACCTTC.

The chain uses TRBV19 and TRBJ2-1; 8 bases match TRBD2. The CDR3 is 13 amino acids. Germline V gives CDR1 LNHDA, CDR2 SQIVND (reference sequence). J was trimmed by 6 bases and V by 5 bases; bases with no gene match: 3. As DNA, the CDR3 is TGTGCCAGTAGTCCGACTAGCGCCAATGAGCAGTTCTTC. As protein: CASSPTSANEQFF.

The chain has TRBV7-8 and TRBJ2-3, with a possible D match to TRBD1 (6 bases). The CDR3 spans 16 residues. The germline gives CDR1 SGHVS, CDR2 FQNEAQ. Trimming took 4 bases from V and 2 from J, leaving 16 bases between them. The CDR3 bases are TGTGCCAGCAGCTACGGACAGTTTCTCAACACAGATACGCAGTATTTT. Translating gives CASSYGQFLNTDTQYF.

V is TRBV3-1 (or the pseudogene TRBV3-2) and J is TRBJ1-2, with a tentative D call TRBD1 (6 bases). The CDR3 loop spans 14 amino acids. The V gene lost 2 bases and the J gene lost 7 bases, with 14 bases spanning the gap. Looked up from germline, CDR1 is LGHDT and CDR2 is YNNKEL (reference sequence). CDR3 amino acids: CASSQRQARVGYTF. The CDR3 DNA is TGTGCCAGCAGCCAACGACAGGCGCGAGTTGGCTACACCTTC.

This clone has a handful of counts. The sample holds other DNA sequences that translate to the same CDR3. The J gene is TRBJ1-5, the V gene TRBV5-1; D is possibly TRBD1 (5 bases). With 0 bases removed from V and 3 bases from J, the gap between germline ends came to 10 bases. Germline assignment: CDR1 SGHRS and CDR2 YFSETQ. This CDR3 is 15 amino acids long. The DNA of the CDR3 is TGCGCCAGCAGCTTGGCCGGGGGGTTCAATCAGCCCCAGCATTTT. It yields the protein CASSLAGGFNQPQHF.

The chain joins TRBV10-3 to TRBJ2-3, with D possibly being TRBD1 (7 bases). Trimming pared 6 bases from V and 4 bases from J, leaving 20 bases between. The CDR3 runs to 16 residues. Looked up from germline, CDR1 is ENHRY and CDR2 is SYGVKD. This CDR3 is CAIRTGTDPSADTQYF. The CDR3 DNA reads TGTGCCATCAGGACCGGGACAGATCCTAGCGCAGATACGCAGTATTTT.

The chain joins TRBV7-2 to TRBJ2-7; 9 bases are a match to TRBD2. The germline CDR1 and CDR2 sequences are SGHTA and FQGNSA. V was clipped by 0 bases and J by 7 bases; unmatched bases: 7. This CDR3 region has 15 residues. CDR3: CASSLAGAGGGEQYF. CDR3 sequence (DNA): TGTGCCAGCAGCTTAGCGGGAGCGGGGGGCGGAGAGCAGTACTTC.

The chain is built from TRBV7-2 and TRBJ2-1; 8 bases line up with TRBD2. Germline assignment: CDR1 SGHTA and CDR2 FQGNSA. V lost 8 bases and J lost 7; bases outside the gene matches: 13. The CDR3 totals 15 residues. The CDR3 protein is CASPHHNGRGNEQFF. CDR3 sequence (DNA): TGTGCCAGCCCGCATCACAACGGGAGGGGAAATGAGCAGTTCTTC.

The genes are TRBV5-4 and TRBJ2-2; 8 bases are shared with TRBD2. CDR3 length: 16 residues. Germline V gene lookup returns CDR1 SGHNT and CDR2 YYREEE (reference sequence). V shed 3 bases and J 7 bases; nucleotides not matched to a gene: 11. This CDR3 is CASSSAGGSFGGELFF. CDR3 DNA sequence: TGTGCCAGCAGCTCCGCGGGGGGCTCCTTTGGCGGGGAGCTGTTTTTT.

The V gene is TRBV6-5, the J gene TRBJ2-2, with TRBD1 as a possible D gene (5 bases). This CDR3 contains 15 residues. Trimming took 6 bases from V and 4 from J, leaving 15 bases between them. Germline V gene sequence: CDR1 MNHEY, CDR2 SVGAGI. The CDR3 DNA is TGTGCCAGCAGGTCCGACGACAGACTCACCGGGGAGCTGTTTTTT. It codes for CASRSDDRLTGELFF.

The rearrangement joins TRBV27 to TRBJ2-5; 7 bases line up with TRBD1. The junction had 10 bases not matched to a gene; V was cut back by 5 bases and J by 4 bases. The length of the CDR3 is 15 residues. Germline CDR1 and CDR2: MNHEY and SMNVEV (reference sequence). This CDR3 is CASSDRQGVGETQYF. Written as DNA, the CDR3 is TGTGCCAGCAGTGACCGACAGGGTGTGGGAGAGACCCAGTACTTC.

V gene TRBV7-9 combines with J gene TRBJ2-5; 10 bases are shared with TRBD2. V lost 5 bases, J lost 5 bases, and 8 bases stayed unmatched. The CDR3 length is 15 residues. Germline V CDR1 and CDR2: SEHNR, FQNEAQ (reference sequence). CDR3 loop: CASSKSGGAWETQYF. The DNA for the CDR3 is TGTGCCAGCAGCAAGAGCGGGGGGGCTTGGGAGACCCAGTACTTC.

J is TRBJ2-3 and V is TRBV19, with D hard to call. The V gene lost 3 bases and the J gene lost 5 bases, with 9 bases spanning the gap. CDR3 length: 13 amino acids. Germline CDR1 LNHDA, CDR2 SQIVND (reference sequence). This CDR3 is CASSITKGDTQYF. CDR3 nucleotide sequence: TGTGCCAGTAGTATTACAAAGGGAGATACGCAGTATTTT. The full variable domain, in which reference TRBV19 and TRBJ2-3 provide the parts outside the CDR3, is DGGITQSPKYLFRKEGQNVTLSCEQNLNHDAMYWYRQDPGQGLRLIYYSQIVNDFQKGDIAEGYSVSREKKESFPLTVTSAQKNPTAFYLCASSITKGDTQYFGPGTRLTVL.

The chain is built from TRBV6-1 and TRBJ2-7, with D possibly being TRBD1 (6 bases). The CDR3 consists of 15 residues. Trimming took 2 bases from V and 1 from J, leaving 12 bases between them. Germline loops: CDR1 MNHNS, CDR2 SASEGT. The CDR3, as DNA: TGTGCCAGCAGTGAAAGGGGGTCTTCTTCCTACGAGCAGTACTTC. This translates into CASSERGSSSYEQYF.

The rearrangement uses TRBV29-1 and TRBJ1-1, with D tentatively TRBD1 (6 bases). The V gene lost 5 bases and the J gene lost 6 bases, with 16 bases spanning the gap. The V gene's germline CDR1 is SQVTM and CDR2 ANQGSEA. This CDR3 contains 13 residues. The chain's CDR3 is CSVLEGGVAEAFF. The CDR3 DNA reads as TGCAGCGTTCTTGAGGGGGGCGTCGCTGAAGCTTTCTTT.

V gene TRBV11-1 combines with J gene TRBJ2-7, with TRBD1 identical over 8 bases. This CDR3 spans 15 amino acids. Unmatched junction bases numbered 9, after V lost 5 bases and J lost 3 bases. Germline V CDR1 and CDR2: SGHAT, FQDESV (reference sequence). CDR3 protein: CASSLDRVTHYEQYF. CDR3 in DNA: TGTGCCAGCAGCCTGGACAGGGTAACTCACTACGAGCAGTACTTC.